This passage covers 28 T cell receptor beta chains from one sample sequenced in a study of CD8+CD57+ T cells in acquired aplastic anemia. TCR beta VDJ and CDR3 were profiled, and genomic DNA was the template. In TCRdb, the reads were re-called with MiXCR into one record per CDR3 protein. The table has approximately 81,000 distinct CDR3 sequences, more than 40% seen once; the top ten hold 60% to 75%. The sample consisted of sorted CD4+, CD8+, or CD8+CD57+ T cells (not recorded which) from PBMCs. These receptors originate from a human donor in good health, serving as a control.

The chain is built from TRBV25-1 and TRBJ2-7; possible D gene TRBD1, 5 bases. The V gene's germline CDR1 is MGHDK and CDR2 SYGVNS. Trimming stripped 0 bases from V and 6 bases from J, with 12 bases between. CDR3 length equals 14 residues. The DNA of the CDR3 is TGTGCCAGCAGTGAATACGTAACAGGCTCCGAGCAGTACTTC. Translation: CASSEYVTGSEQYF.

The J gene is TRBJ2-3, the V gene TRBV11-1; tentatively, D is TRBD2 (5 bases). V lost 1 base to trimming and J lost 4 bases, with 12 bases between them. CDR3 length: 15 amino acids. Germline CDR1 is SGHAT and CDR2 is FQDESV (reference sequence). Here the CDR3 reads CASSLVGSVADTQYF. As DNA, the CDR3 is TGTGCCAGCAGCTTAGTGGGGAGTGTGGCAGATACGCAGTATTTT.

This clonotype came up a few times. The chain combines TRBV10-3 with TRBJ2-1; 9 bases agree with TRBD2. This CDR3 has 12 amino acids. V shed 11 bases, J shed 8 bases, and the junction held 7 bases outside the gene matches. Germline V gives CDR1 ENHRY, CDR2 SYGVKD. The DNA for the CDR3 is TGTGCCTCCGGGACTAGCCCCGATGAGCAGTTCTTC. It yields the protein CASGTSPDEQFF.

This chain joins TRBV11-2 and TRBJ2-5; a possible D gene is TRBD1 (6 bases). Germline V lookup: CDR1 SGHAT, CDR2 FQNNGV. The ends were cut back, 5 bases at V and 4 bases at J, with 17 bases in the middle. This CDR3 spans 15 amino acids. The chain's CDR3 is CASSPALGAIETQYF. CDR3 bases: TGTGCCAGCAGCCCCGCCCTGGGGGCAATAGAGACCCAGTACTTC.

The chain couples TRBV24-1 to TRBJ1-2; no clear D. This CDR3 has 13 residues. V was shortened by 4 bases and J by 6 bases, with 11 bases between the two germline ends. Per the germline V gene, CDR1 is KGHDR and CDR2 is SFDVKD. CDR3 sequence reads: CATSENDGDGYTF. Written as DNA, the CDR3 is TGTGCCACCAGTGAAAACGACGGTGATGGCTACACCTTC.

This CDR3 reads CASSSNPGNGNQPQHF. CDR3 in DNA: TGTGCCAGCAGCTCGAATCCGGGGAACGGCAATCAGCCCCAGCATTTT. The chain has TRBV5-6 and TRBJ1-5; D unclear. The V end lost 3 bases, the J end lost 2 bases, and 15 bases lay between the germline ends. The CDR3 has 16 amino acids. The germline V gene encodes CDR1 SGHDT and CDR2 YYEEEE.

There are a few counts of this clonotype. The gene calls are TRBV7-2 and TRBJ2-7; D is unclear. Per the germline V gene, CDR1 is SGHTA and CDR2 is FQGNSA. Trimming took 5 bases from V and 2 from J, leaving 4 bases between them. The CDR3 length is 11 residues. Written as DNA, the CDR3 is TGTGCCAGCAGCCGTGCCTACGAGCAGTACTTC. Translating gives CASSRAYEQYF.

This clonotype was observed at least ten times. The J gene is TRBJ1-1, the V gene TRBV2; no reliable D call. The germline V and J ends were trimmed by 7 bases and 2 bases, with 8 bases remaining between them. This CDR3 is built from 12 residues. CDR1 and CDR2 from the germline V gene are SNHLY and FYNNEI. The CDR3 sequence is CASTDLNTEAFF. The DNA of the CDR3 is TGTGCCAGCACTGACTTAAACACTGAAGCTTTCTTT.

The chain carries TRBV25-1 and TRBJ2-3, with 13 positions matching TRBD2. Per the germline V gene, CDR1 is MGHDK and CDR2 is SYGVNS. The CDR3 spans 17 residues. V was pared by 4 bases and J by 2 bases, with 6 bases of the junction left unmatched. The DNA of the CDR3 is TGTGCCAGCAGTGCCAGTACTAGCGGGGGGGTCACAGATACGCAGTATTTT. Encoded protein: CASSASTSGGVTDTQYF.

This clonotype was detected ten times or more. This chain connects TRBV5-1 to TRBJ2-2; D is uncertain. This CDR3 has 11 amino acids. The germline gives CDR1 SGHRS, CDR2 YFSETQ. V dropped 2 bases and J dropped 8 bases, with 4 bases sitting between them. The CDR3 spells CASSFRGELFF. CDR3 DNA: TGCGCCAGCAGCTTCCGAGGGGAGCTGTTTTTT.

The chain links TRBV29-1 to TRBJ2-7; D unresolved. CDR3 length equals 14 residues. Trimming stripped 4 bases from V and 0 bases from J, with 13 bases between. Germline assignment: CDR1 SQVTM and CDR2 ANQGSEA. The CDR3 here is CSVVRGLSSYEQYF. The DNA for the CDR3 is TGCAGCGTTGTACGTGGCCTGTCCTCCTACGAGCAGTACTTC.

The CDR3 is CASSPRVEQYF. The DNA for the CDR3 is TGTGCCAGCAGCCCCAGGGTGGAGCAGTACTTC. The chain carries TRBV7-9 and TRBJ2-7; D perhaps matches TRBD1 (5 bases). Per the germline V gene, CDR1 is SEHNR and CDR2 is FQNEAQ (reference sequence). The V gene lost 5 bases and the J gene lost 7 bases, with 9 bases spanning the gap. This CDR3 comprises 11 residues.

This clonotype showed up just a few times. The rearrangement uses TRBV27 and TRBJ1-1, with 8 bases that match TRBD1. Germline CDR1 is MNHEY and CDR2 is SMNVEV (reference sequence). There are 14 residues in the CDR3. The junction had 9 bases not matched to a gene; V was cut back by 4 bases and J by 8 bases. As DNA, the CDR3 is TGTGCCAGCAGTTCGGTCCCGGGACAGGACGAAGCTTTCTTT. The encoded protein is CASSSVPGQDEAFF.

The sample holds many counts of this clonotype. This chain joins TRBV29-1 and TRBJ1-2, with 9 bases that match TRBD1. V dropped 2 bases and J dropped 6; count of bases not matched to a gene: 4. Germline assignment: CDR1 SQVTM and CDR2 ANQGSEA. The CDR3 sequence is 13 residues long. CDR3 DNA sequence: TGCAGCGTTGAACCGGACAGGGGAGATGGCTACACCTTC. The encoded protein is CSVEPDRGDGYTF.

The chain recombines TRBV15 with TRBJ1-2; tentatively, D is TRBD1 (5 bases). CDR3 size: 15 residues. Trimming took 3 bases from V and 2 from J, leaving 13 bases between them. Germline CDR1 reads LNHNV; CDR2 reads YYDKDF (reference sequence). For the CDR3, the DNA is TGTGCCACCAGCAGTTGGAGGGGCACGAACTATGGCTACACCTTC. Encoded protein: CATSSWRGTNYGYTF.

J is TRBJ2-1 and V is TRBV6-1; 9 nucleotides match TRBD1. V trimming: 3 bases; J trimming: 8 bases; junction bases outside the gene matches: 2. This CDR3 contains 13 residues. Germline assignment: CDR1 MNHNS and CDR2 SASEGT. CDR3 in DNA: TGTGCCAGCAGTGAGGACAGGGGCGATGAGCAGTTCTTC. Translated: CASSEDRGDEQFF.

V is TRBV9 and J is TRBJ1-1; 7 nucleotides align to TRBD1. CDR1 is SGDLS, CDR2 YYNGEE, per germline. Germline trimming cut 2 bases from V and 6 bases from J; bases unmatched to any gene: 10. The CDR3 is 15 residues long. Here the CDR3 reads CASSVEGANGAEAFF. CDR3 in DNA: TGTGCCAGCAGCGTGGAGGGGGCGAACGGCGCTGAAGCTTTCTTT. The full variable domain, completed using reference TRBV9 and TRBJ1-1, is DSGVTQTPKHLITATGQRVTLRCSPRSGDLSVYWYQQSLDQGLQFLIQYYNGEERAKGNILERFSAQQFPDLHSELNLSSLELGDSALYFCASSVEGANGAEAFFGQGTRLTVV.

There are many counts of this clonotype. The rearrangement joins TRBV6-1 to TRBJ2-7, with 8 bases lining up with TRBD1. CDR1 MNHNS and CDR2 SASEGT come from the germline V gene. The CDR3 has 15 amino acids. V lost 7 bases and J lost 1; bases outside the gene matches: 9. CDR3 residues: CASTFGTGESYEQYF. The CDR3 DNA reads as TGTGCCAGCACATTTGGGACAGGAGAATCCTACGAGCAGTACTTC.

This clonotype was counted once. This chain links TRBV25-1 with TRBJ1-1; D remains unclear. The CDR3 has 12 residues. Germline V lookup: CDR1 MGHDK, CDR2 SYGVNS. Trimming took off 4 bases at V and 1 base at J, with 4 bases between the two ends. CDR3 nucleotide sequence: TGTGCCAGCAGTGGACAGAACACTGAAGCTTTCTTT. Protein sequence: CASSGQNTEAFF.

This clonotype was seen only a few times. J is TRBJ2-7 and V is TRBV29-1, with a weak D call TRBD1 (6 bases). V was shortened by 7 bases and J by 3 bases, with 16 bases between the two germline ends. CDR3 length: 13 residues. The germline V gene encodes CDR1 SQVTM and CDR2 ANQGSEA. The CDR3 sequence: CSASGTTSYEQYF. In DNA form, the CDR3 reads TGCAGCGCGTCCGGGACAACTAGCTACGAGCAGTACTTC.

The chain employs TRBV25-1 and TRBJ2-5; 10 nucleotides align to TRBD2. The length of the CDR3 is 15 residues. CDR1 and CDR2 from the germline V gene are MGHDK and SYGVNS. Germline trimming cut 6 bases from V and 5 bases from J; bases unmatched to any gene: 9. The CDR3 nucleotides read TGTGCCAGCAGAGGGGGCACTAGCGGGACGGAGACCCAGTACTTC. It translates to CASRGGTSGTETQYF.

The J gene is TRBJ2-3, the V gene TRBV20-1; D possibly corresponds to TRBD1 (5 bases). Germline V gene sequence: CDR1 DFQATT, CDR2 SNEGSKA (reference sequence). Between the trimmed V and J ends, which lost 0 bases and 4 bases, there was a span of 17 bases. The CDR3 covers 16 residues. The CDR3 coding sequence is TGCAGTGCTAGAGATCATTCAGGGTTTAAAGCAGATACGCAGTATTTT. It translates to CSARDHSGFKADTQYF.

This clonotype was observed at least ten times. V is TRBV6-1 and J is TRBJ1-1; 7 nucleotides match TRBD1. CDR3 length: 14 residues. Germline lookup yields CDR1 MNHNS and CDR2 SASEGT. Germline trimming cut 8 bases from V and 0 bases from J; bases unmatched to any gene: 6. The DNA for the CDR3 is TGTGCCAGCGGCCCGGACAGGATGAACACTGAAGCTTTCTTT. Protein: CASGPDRMNTEAFF.

There are many counts of this clonotype. The chain employs TRBV5-5 and TRBJ1-1; D is unresolved. The CDR3 runs 16 residues. Germline assignment: CDR1 SGHKS and CDR2 YYEKEE (reference sequence). V was clipped by 3 bases and J by 0 bases, with 15 bases between them. The CDR3 loop is CASSSVKDFMNTEAFF. CDR3 DNA: TGTGCCAGCAGCTCCGTCAAAGACTTCATGAACACTGAAGCTTTCTTT.

The chain couples TRBV5-1 to TRBJ1-2, with TRBD1 matching 9 bases. The CDR3 length is 15 residues. Per the germline V gene, CDR1 is SGHRS and CDR2 is YFSETQ. J was trimmed by 1 base and V by 0 bases; bases with no gene match: 1. The CDR3 loop reads CASSLEGQGNYGYTF. DNA for the CDR3: TGCGCCAGCAGCTTGGAGGGACAGGGTAACTATGGCTACACCTTC.

The chain combines TRBV15 with TRBJ2-5; 9 nucleotides align to TRBD2. The CDR3 is made up of 16 amino acids. The V gene's germline CDR1 is LNHNV and CDR2 YYDKDF (reference sequence). The V and J ends lost 8 bases and 7 bases, in that order; junction bases with no gene match: 17. This CDR3 reads CATYGAGLAGRGTQYF. CDR3 DNA: TGTGCCACCTATGGGGCGGGGCTAGCGGGGAGGGGGACCCAGTACTTC.

The J gene is TRBJ2-5, the V gene TRBV10-1; TRBD1 might be the D (6 bases). Trimming cost V 3 bases and J 4 bases, with 9 bases left between them. CDR3 length: 13 residues. CDR1 and CDR2 from the germline V gene are WNHNN and SYGVQD (reference sequence). The CDR3 DNA is TGCGCCAGCAGTGAAAGGACAGCAGAGACCCAGTACTTC. It translates to CASSERTAETQYF.

The chain uses TRBV19 and TRBJ2-5, with D unresolved. CDR1 and CDR2 from the germline V gene are LNHDA and SQIVND (reference sequence). CDR3 length: 13 amino acids. Deletions cut 5 bases from V and 9 bases from J, with 16 bases between. The CDR3 sequence is CASSLIRNQPQYF. The CDR3 bases are TGTGCCAGTAGTTTGATTCGAAATCAGCCCCAGTACTTC.